This paragraph reports one TCR beta chain. Germline CDR1 is SGHTS and CDR2 is YDEGEE. The CDR3 consists of 15 residues. The trim removed 2 bases at V and 5 bases at J, leaving 10 bases unmatched. Clones were read by immunoSEQ multiplex PCR, and TCRdb kept only the in-frame ones, dropping some. The profile shows under 95,000 clones, approximately 91% of them singletons. This sample was included in a study of cytomegalovirus exposure and HLA in healthy donors. This TCR came from a man aged 25 to 45 in good health and CMV-seronegative. V and J are TRBV5-8 and TRBJ2-7, with TRBD2 identical over 7 bases. Sequenced material: PBMCs. The CDR3 DNA reads TGTGCCAGCAGCTTTTCCACGGGGGAGGGTAACGAGCAGTACTTC. This codes for CASSFSTGEGNEQYF.